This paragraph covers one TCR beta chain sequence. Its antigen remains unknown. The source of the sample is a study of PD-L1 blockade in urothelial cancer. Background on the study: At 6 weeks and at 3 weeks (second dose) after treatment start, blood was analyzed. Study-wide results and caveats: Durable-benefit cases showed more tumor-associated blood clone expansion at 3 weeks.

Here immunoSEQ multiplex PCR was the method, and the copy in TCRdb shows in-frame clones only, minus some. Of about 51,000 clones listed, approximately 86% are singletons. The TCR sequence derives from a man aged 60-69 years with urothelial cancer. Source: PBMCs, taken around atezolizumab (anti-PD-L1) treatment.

CDR3 region: CASSLGLAGVNEQFF. The CDR3 coding sequence is TGTGCCAGCAGCCTAGGACTAGCGGGAGTCAATGAGCAGTTCTTC. The V call is TRBV5-4, the J call TRBJ2-1; TRBD2 matches at 13 bases. Trimming took 4 bases from V and 6 from J; bases not matched to a gene: 4. Germline lookup yields CDR1 SGHNT and CDR2 YYREEE (reference sequence). This CDR3 is 15 amino acids long. The complete variable domain, with remaining parts taken from reference TRBV5-4 and TRBJ2-1, reads ETGVTQSPTHLIKTRGQQVTLRCSSQSGHNTVSWYQQALGQGPQFIFQYYREEENGRGNFPPRFSGLQFPNYSSELNVNALELDDSALYLCASSLGLAGVNEQFFGPGTRLTVL.